The 5 T cell receptor beta chains below all came from one sample that was sequenced in a study of CD4+ T cells in melanoma. Sequencing used immunoSEQ multiplex PCR; TCRdb keeps in-frame clones, though not all of them. The sample has 13,000 to 15,000 clones, around 68% seen once. The sample was cells from a culture (not recorded whether cultured in vitro). These receptors were obtained from a human donor with melanoma.

This clone is a singleton in its sample. The genes are TRBV29-1 and TRBJ2-3; 10 bases fit TRBD1. The CDR3 has 15 amino acids. In germline, CDR1 is SQVTM, CDR2 ANQGSEA. The J segment lost 2 bases and the V segment lost 5 bases, leaving 7 bases of the junction unmatched. CDR3 residues: CSVPARQGATDTQYF. The CDR3 DNA reads TGCAGCGTTCCGGCGAGACAGGGGGCCACAGATACGCAGTATTTT.

This clone appeared a single time. The CDR3 nucleotides read TGTGCCAGCAGCGTAACGGGGACTAGCGGCTACGAGCAGTACTTC. Protein: CASSVTGTSGYEQYF. The J gene is TRBJ2-7, the V gene TRBV9, with 11 bases identical to TRBD2. CDR3 length: 15 amino acids. Germline V gives CDR1 SGDLS, CDR2 YYNGEE. Trimming cost V 1 base and J 3 bases; bases outside gene matches: 3.

The J gene is TRBJ2-1, the V gene TRBV11-2; D call uncertain. Germline assignment: CDR1 SGHAT and CDR2 FQNNGV. Trimming removed 5 bases from V and 7 bases from J, with 9 bases in between. The CDR3 covers 12 residues. The CDR3 DNA reads as TGTGCCAGCAGCCCCTACAAGAATGAGCAGTTCTTC. Its translation: CASSPYKNEQFF.

This sequence joins TRBV27 and TRBJ1-1; D unresolved. The CDR3 spans 15 residues. The V gene's germline CDR1 is MNHEY and CDR2 SMNVEV (reference sequence). Between the trimmed V and J ends, which lost 6 bases and 0 bases, there was a span of 14 bases. The CDR3 loop reads CASRRTVGMNTEAFF. For the CDR3, the DNA is TGTGCCAGCAGACGAACAGTCGGCATGAACACTGAAGCTTTCTTT.

This clone turned up a few times. The chain is built from TRBV2 and TRBJ1-1; unclear D gene. CDR3 length equals 14 residues. V dropped 2 bases and J dropped 1 base, with 8 bases sitting between them. Per the germline V gene, CDR1 is SNHLY and CDR2 is FYNNEI. CDR3 amino acids: CASSERRANTEAFF. The DNA for the CDR3 is TGTGCCAGCAGTGAAAGGAGGGCGAACACTGAAGCTTTCTTT.